The rows below give T cell receptor beta chains drawn from one sample of a study of blood T cell repertoires in COVID-19. The data were produced by immunoSEQ multiplex PCR, yet TCRdb's version contains in-frame clones alone and is incomplete. In the table there are about 230,000 clones, around 84% of which are singletons. The sequenced sample consisted of peripheral blood. The receptors come from a man aged 35 to 55 who had recovered from COVID-19. CDR3s leave out the opening cysteine and the closing phenylalanine or tryptophan. The order of the fields is CDR3 protein, V gene, J gene.

CDR3aa: ASSDYVGTGRENTQY
v_gene: TRBV25-1
j_gene: TRBJ2-3

CDR3aa: ASSLGEAPQF
v_gene: TRBV5-1
j_gene: TRBJ2-1

CDR3aa: APSRRGGPADTQY
v_gene: TRBV4-1
j_gene: TRBJ2-3

CDR3aa: ASSLAQGYAEAF
v_gene: TRBV5-4
j_gene: TRBJ1-1

CDR3aa: ASSVGISGRASNEQF
v_gene: TRBV9
j_gene: TRBJ2-1

CDR3aa: ASSPGTSAETQY
v_gene: TRBV5-1
j_gene: TRBJ2-5

CDR3aa: ASSYPEAAGGT
v_gene: TRBV6-2/TRBV6-3
j_gene: TRBJ1-2

CDR3aa: ATSRGEREGNSPLH
v_gene: TRBV15
j_gene: TRBJ1-6

CDR3aa: AGRLGTGSQETQY
v_gene: TRBV30
j_gene: TRBJ2-5

CDR3aa: ASNPGTGGTEAF
v_gene: TRBV11-2
j_gene: TRBJ1-1

CDR3aa: ATRPDRDKNTEAF
v_gene: TRBV27
j_gene: TRBJ1-1

CDR3aa: ASSLGIARETQY
v_gene: TRBV5-6
j_gene: TRBJ2-5

CDR3aa: AIAYQETQY
v_gene: TRBV10-3
j_gene: TRBJ2-5

CDR3aa: AWSAPGISPLH
v_gene: TRBV30
j_gene: TRBJ1-6

CDR3aa: ASSPTGTYGYT
v_gene: TRBV7-2
j_gene: TRBJ1-2

CDR3aa: ASSSDRALGKLF
v_gene: TRBV11-2
j_gene: TRBJ1-4

CDR3aa: ASSQEEGANGETQY
v_gene: TRBV4-1
j_gene: TRBJ2-5

CDR3aa: ASSLRERGQF
v_gene: TRBV3-1/TRBV3-2
j_gene: TRBJ2-1